The rows below give T cell receptor beta chains drawn from one sample of a study of regulatory T cells in long-lasting Graves disease. TCRdb re-derived calls from the multiplex PCR reads in MiXCR, one entry per CDR3 protein. The sample has about 540,000 distinct CDR3 sequences; approximately 13% are singletons. These records were also assigned to another study, of T cells in Graves' hyperthyroidism and ophthalmopathy.

The specimen comprised peripheral blood mononuclear cells (PBMCs), sampled at new diagnosis, from a patient treated with antithyroid drugs. The receptor set was obtained from a man between 25 and 39 years old with Graves disease. The CDR3 runs from the conserved cysteine through the conserved F or W. The D gene is left open where the match is weak. Clone size is not always given. Where it is, it says once, few, many or a class for expanded clones.

>.|TRBJ1-1|TRBV5-1|14|many
TGCGCCAGCACCCTGGGGCGGTCGAACACTGAAGCTTTCTTT
CASTLGRSNTEAFF
>TRBD1|TRBJ1-1|TRBV3-1|15|many
TGTGCCAGCAGCCCTCGGACAGGGACGAACACTGAAGCTTTCTTT
CASSPRTGTNTEAFF
>.|TRBJ1-2|TRBV6-1|12|many
TGTGCCAGCACCAACAATGTCGGTGGCTACACCTTC
CASTNNVGGYTF
>TRBD1|TRBJ1-1|TRBV3-1|15|.
TGTGCCAGCAGCCACCGGACAGGGGGGGACACTGAAGCTTTCTTT
CASSHRTGGDTEAFF
>.|TRBJ2-2|TRBV18|16|few
TGTGCCAGCTCACCCCCGGGGCTAGCGAACACCGGGGAGCTGTTTTTT
CASSPPGLANTGELFF
>.|TRBJ2-7|TRBV10-1|14|few
TGCGCCAGCAGTGATTCCCGACTGAGTTACGAGCAGTACTTC
CASSDSRLSYEQYF
>TRBD2|TRBJ2-2|TRBV27|13|few
TGTGCCAGCAGTTTGAGGGAGGGCGGGGAGCTGTTTTTT
CASSLREGGELFF
>.|TRBJ2-3|TRBV2|11|many
TGTGCCAGCGGGCTGGCAGATACGCAGTATTTT
CASGLADTQYF
>.|TRBJ2-7|TRBV2|14|many
TGTGCCAGCAAAGAACAGGACGGGGCCTACGAGCAGTACTTC
CASKEQDGAYEQYF
>.|TRBJ2-1|TRBV19|14|.
TGTGCCAGTGGTCCCGACAGGATCTACAATGAGCAGTTCTTC
CASGPDRIYNEQFF
>.|TRBJ2-1|TRBV7-9|16|few
TGTGCCAGCAGCCCCAGCCCCACCGGGGCCAAGGGTGAGCAGTTCTTC
CASSPSPTGAKGEQFF
>TRBD1|TRBJ2-7|TRBV28|14|many
TGTGCCAGCAGTTTTGGGACAGGGACCTACGAGCAGTACTTC
CASSFGTGTYEQYF
>TRBD2|TRBJ2-1|TRBV9|16|.
TGTGCCAGCAGCGAAATAGAGAGCGGGAGGCTGTATGAGCAGTTCTTC
CASSEIESGRLYEQFF
>.|TRBJ1-5|TRBV28|13|many
TGTGCCAGCAAGTCGAGGGCAAGTCAGCCCCAGCATTTT
CASKSRASQPQHF
>.|TRBJ1-6|TRBV2|14|many
TGTGCCAGCAGTGTCACAGAGTTTAATTCACCCCTCCACTTT
CASSVTEFNSPLHF
>TRBD2|TRBJ2-5|TRBV7-8|15|few
TGTGCCAGCTCCTTAGGAGCGGGAGGGCAGGGGACCCAGTACTTC
CASSLGAGGQGTQYF
>TRBD1|TRBJ2-5|TRBV29-1|12|many
TGCAGCGTTGAGGGACAGTCGGGGACCCAGTACTTC
CSVEGQSGTQYF
>TRBD2|TRBJ2-1|TRBV11-2|17|.
TGTGCCAGCAGCTTAGAAATAAGCTGGCGGGAGGGTCAGGACGGGTTCTTC
CASSLEISWREGQDGFF
>.|TRBJ1-1|TRBV20-1|16|many
TGCAGTGCTCCCCTACGCTACAGGAGATCGAACACTGAAGCTTTCTTT
CSAPLRYRRSNTEAFF
>.|TRBJ2-3|TRBV13|13|many
TGTGCCAGCAGCGTAAGACAGTCAGATACGCAGTATTTT
CASSVRQSDTQYF
>TRBD1|TRBJ1-1|TRBV6-1|16|.
TGTGCCAGCAGCCAAGATCCGGGACAGGGGAACACTGAAGCTTTCTTT
CASSQDPGQGNTEAFF
>.|TRBJ1-5|TRBV10-1|10|many
TGCGCCCAAGGTGGGCAGCCCCAGCATTTT
CAQGGQPQHF
>.|TRBJ1-1|TRBV19|14|.
TGTGCCAGTAGTATCGGAGGTAGAATTACTGAAGCTTTCTTT
CASSIGGRITEAFF
>TRBD2|TRBJ2-1|TRBV27|15|many
TGTGCCAGCAGTTTCCTAGCGGGCGGCTACAATGAGCAGTTCTTC
CASSFLAGGYNEQFF
>TRBD2|TRBJ2-1|TRBV27|16|.
TGTGCCAGCAGTTCTGATCTAGCGGTATACTACAATGAGCAGTTCTTC
CASSSDLAVYYNEQFF
>.|TRBJ2-7|TRBV5-1|14|few
TGTGCCAGCAGCCGGGGACTTTTTTCCTACGAGCAGTACTTC
CASSRGLFSYEQYF
>.|TRBJ2-7|TRBV11-2|12|many
TGTGCCAGCAGCTTAACGTACTACGAGCAGTACTTC
CASSLTYYEQYF
>TRBD2|TRBJ2-1|TRBV7-2|17|many
TGTGCCAGCAGCTTACGGCCGGCGGGAGTAGGGTACAATGAGCAGTTCTTC
CASSLRPAGVGYNEQFF
>TRBD1|TRBJ1-2|TRBV2|12|many
TGTGCCAGCGTAGAGGGGGCTCGAGGCTACACCTTC
CASVEGARGYTF
>.|TRBJ2-3|TRBV28|13|many
TGTGCCAGCACCCACAAAAGCACAGATACGCAGTATTTT
CASTHKSTDTQYF
>.|TRBJ2-1|TRBV27|16|.
TGTGCCAGCAGCCCGGGCGCGGGAAGATCCTACAATGAGCAGTTCTTC
CASSPGAGRSYNEQFF